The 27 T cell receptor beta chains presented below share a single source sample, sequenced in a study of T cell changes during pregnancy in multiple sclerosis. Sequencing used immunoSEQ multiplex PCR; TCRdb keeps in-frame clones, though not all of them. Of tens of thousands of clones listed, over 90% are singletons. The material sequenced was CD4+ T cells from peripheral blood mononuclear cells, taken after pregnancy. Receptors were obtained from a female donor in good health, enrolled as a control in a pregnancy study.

CDR3 protein: CASSQPRTVRNRNTEAFF. CDR3 in DNA: TGCGCCAGCAGCCAACCAAGGACAGTTAGGAATAGGAACACTGAAGCTTTCTTT. The rearrangement uses TRBV4-1 and TRBJ1-1, with D maybe TRBD1 (6 bases). Trimming pared 2 bases from V and 1 base from J, leaving 20 bases between. Germline V CDR1 and CDR2: MGHRA, YSYEKL. The CDR3 runs to 18 residues.

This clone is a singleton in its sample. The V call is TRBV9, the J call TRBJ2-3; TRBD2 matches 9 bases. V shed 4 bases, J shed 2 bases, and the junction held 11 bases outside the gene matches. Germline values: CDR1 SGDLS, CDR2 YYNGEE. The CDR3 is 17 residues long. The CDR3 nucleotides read TGTGCCAGCAGCCCTTATTTAGCGGGGGCCGCCACAGATACGCAGTATTTT. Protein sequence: CASSPYLAGAATDTQYF.

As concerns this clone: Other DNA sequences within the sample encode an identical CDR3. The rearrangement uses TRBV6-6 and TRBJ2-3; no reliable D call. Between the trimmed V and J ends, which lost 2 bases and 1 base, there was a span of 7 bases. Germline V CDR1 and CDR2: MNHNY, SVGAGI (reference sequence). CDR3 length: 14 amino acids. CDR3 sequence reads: CASSYNRGTDTQYF. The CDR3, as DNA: TGTGCCAGCAGTTACAACCGGGGCACAGATACGCAGTATTTT.

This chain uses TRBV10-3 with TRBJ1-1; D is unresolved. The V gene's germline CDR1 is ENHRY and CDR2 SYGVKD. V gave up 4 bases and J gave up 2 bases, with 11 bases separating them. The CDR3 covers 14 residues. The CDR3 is CAISGGGANTEAFF. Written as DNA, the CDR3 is TGTGCCATCAGTGGAGGAGGCGCCAACACTGAAGCTTTCTTT.

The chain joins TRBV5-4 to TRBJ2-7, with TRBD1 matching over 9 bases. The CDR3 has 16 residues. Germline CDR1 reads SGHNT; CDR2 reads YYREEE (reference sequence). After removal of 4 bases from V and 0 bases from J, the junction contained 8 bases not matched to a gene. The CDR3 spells CASSEETGGFSYEQYF. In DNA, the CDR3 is TGTGCCAGCAGCGAAGAAACAGGGGGCTTCTCCTACGAGCAGTACTTC. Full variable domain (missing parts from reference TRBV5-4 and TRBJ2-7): ETGVTQSPTHLIKTRGQQVTLRCSSQSGHNTVSWYQQALGQGPQFIFQYYREEENGRGNFPPRFSGLQFPNYSSELNVNALELDDSALYLCASSEETGGFSYEQYFGPGTRLTVT.

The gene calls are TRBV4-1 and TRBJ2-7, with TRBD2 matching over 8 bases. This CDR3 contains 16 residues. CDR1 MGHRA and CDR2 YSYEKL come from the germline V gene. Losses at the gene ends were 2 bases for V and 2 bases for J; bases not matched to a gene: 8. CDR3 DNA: TGCGCCAGCAGCCAAATTCCGGGACTAGGGGCCTACGAGCAGTACTTC. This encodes CASSQIPGLGAYEQYF.

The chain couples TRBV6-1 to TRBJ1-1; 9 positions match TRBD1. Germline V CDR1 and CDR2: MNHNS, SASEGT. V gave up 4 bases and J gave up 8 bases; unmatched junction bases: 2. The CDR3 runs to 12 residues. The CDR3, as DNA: TGTGCCAGCAGTGGACAGGGGGTGGAAGCTTTCTTT. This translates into CASSGQGVEAFF.

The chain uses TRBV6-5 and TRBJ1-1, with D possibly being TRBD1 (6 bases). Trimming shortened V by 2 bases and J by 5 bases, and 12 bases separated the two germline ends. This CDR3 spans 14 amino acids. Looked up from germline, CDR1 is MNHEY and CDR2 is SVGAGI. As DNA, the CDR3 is TGTGCCAGCAGTTACGGTCAGGGGCTTACTGAAGCTTTCTTT. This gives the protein CASSYGQGLTEAFF.

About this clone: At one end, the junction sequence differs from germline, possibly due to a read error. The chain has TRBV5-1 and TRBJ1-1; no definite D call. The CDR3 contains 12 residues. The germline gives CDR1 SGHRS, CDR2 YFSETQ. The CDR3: CVSSLANTEAFF. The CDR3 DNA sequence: TGCGTCAGCAGCTTGGCTAACACTGAAGCTTTCTTT. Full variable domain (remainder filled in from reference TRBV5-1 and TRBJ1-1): KAGVTQTPRYLIKTRGQQVTLSCSPISGHRSVSWYQQTPGQGLQFLFEYFSETQRNKGNFPGRFSGRQFSNSRSEMNVSTLELGDSALYLCVSSLANTEAFFGQGTRLTVV.

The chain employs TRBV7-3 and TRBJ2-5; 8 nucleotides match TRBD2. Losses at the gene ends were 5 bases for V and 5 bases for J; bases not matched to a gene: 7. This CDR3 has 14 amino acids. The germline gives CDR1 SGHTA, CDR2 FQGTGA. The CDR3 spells CASSPGTSGETQYF. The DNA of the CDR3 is TGTGCCAGCAGCCCCGGGACTAGTGGGGAGACCCAGTACTTC.

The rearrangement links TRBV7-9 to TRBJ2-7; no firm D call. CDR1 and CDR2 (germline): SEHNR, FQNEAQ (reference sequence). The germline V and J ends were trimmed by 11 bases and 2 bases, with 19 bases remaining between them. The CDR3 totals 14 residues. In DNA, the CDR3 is TGTGCCGCTGCTACGGAGTCCCCTCCCTACGAGCAGTACTTC. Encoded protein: CAAATESPPYEQYF.

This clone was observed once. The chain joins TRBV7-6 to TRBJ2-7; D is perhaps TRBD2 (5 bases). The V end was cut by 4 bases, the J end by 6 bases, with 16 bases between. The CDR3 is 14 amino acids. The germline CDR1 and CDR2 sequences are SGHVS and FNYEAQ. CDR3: CASSSNTRAGEQYF. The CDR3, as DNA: TGTGCCAGCAGCTCTAACACACGGGCGGGCGAGCAGTACTTC.

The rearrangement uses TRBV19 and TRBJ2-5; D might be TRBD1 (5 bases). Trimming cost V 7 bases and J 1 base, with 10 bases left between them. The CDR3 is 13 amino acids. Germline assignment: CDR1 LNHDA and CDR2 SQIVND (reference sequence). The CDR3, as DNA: TGTGCCAGTACCCCAGGGTCCCAAGAGACCCAGTACTTC. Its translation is CASTPGSQETQYF.

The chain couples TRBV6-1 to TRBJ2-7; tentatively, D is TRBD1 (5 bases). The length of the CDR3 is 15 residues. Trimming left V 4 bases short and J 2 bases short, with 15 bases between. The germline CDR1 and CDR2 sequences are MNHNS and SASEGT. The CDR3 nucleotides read TGTGCCAGCAGTGCCCCCGCAGGGCTCCCCTACGAGCAGTACTTC. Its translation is CASSAPAGLPYEQYF.

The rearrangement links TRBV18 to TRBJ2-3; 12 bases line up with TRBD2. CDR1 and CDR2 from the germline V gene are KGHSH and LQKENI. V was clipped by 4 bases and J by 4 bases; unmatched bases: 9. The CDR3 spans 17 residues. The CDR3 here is CASSRSSGGAFPDTQYF. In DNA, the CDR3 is TGTGCCAGCTCACGGTCTAGCGGGGGGGCCTTCCCAGATACGCAGTATTTT.

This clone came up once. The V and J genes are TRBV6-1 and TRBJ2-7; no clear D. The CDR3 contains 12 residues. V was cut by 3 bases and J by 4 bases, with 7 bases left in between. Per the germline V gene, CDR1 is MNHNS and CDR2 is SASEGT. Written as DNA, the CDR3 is TGTGCCAGCAGTGAGTTCCCTTACGAGCAGTACTTC. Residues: CASSEFPYEQYF.

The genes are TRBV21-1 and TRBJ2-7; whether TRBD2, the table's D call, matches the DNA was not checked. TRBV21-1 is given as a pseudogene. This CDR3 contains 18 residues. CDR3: CASSKSNHRRKSSYEQYF. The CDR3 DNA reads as TGTGCCAGCAGCAAGTCTAACCACCGCCGCAAAAGCTCCTACGAGCAGTACTTC.

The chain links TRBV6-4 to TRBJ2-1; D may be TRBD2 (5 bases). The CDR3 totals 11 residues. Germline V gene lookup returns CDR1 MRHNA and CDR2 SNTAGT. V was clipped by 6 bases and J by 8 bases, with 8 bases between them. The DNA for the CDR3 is TGTGCCAGCAGAAGACTATATGAGCAGTTCTTC. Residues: CASRRLYEQFF.

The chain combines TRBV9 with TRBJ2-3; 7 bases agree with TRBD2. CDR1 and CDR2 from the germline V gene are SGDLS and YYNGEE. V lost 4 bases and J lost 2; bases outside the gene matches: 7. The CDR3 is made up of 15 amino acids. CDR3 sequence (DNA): TGTGCCAGCAGCACCCACGGGGGGTTCACAGATACGCAGTATTTT. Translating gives CASSTHGGFTDTQYF.

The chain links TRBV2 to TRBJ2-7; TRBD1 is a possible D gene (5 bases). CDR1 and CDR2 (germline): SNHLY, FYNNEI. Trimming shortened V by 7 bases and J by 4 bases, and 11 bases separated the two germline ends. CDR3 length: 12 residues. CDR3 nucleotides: TGTGCCAGCACGGCAGGGCGATACGAGCAGTACTTC. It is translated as CASTAGRYEQYF.

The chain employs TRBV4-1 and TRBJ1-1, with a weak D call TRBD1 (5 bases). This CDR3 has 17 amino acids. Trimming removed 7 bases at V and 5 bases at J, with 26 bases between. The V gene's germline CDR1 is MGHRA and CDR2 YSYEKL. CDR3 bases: TGCGCCAGCACCGAACACGCGGATCTACAGGCATCTACTGAAGCTTTCTTT. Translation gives CASTEHADLQASTEAFF.

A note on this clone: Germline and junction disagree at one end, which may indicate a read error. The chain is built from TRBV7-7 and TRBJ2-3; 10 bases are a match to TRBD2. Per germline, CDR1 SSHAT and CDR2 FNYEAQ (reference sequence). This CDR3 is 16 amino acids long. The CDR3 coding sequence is TGTGCTAGCAGCCCAACCGGGACTAGCGTTTCAGATACGCAGTATTTT. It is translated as CASSPTGTSVSDTQYF.

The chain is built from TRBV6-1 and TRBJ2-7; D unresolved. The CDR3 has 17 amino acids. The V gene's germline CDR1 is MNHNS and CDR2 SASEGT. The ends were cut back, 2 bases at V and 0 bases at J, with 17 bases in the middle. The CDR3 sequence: CASSEIIRTPSSYEQYF. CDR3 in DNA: TGTGCCAGCAGTGAAATCATTCGTACTCCTAGCTCCTACGAGCAGTACTTC.

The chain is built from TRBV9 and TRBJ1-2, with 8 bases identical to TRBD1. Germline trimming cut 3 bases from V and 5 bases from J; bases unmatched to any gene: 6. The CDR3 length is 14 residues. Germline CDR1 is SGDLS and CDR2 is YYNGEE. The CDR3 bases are TGTGCCAGCAGCGCCGAACAGGGGGGGTATGGCTACACCTTC. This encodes CASSAEQGGYGYTF.

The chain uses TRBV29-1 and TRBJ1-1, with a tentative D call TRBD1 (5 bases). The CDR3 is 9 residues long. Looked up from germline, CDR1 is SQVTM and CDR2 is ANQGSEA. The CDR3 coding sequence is TGCAGTGGGGGGACTGAAGCTTTCTTT. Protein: CSGGTEAFF.

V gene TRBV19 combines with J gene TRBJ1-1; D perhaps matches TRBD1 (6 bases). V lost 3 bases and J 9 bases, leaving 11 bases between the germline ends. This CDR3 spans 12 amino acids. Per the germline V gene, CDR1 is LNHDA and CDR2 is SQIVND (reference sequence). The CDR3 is CASSIRGAKAFF. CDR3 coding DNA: TGTGCCAGTAGTATTCGGGGGGCAAAAGCTTTCTTT.

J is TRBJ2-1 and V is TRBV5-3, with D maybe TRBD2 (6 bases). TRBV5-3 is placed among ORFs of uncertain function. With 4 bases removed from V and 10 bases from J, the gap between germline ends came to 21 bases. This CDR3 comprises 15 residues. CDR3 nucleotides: TGTGCCAGAAGCCAACCCCTCGACCGACTAGGGGAGCAGTTCTTC. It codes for CARSQPLDRLGEQFF.